The 15 T cell receptor beta chains reported below all come from one sample, sequenced in a study of T cell responses to AZD1222 COVID-19 vaccine. TCRdb keeps only in-frame clones here, not all; method: immunoSEQ multiplex PCR. The sample holds roughly 50,000 clones, 65% to 90% seen once. The input for sequencing was peripheral blood, taken 28 days after the second AZD1222 dose. The source is an adult who received the AZD1222 COVID-19 vaccine.

The CDR3 DNA sequence: TGTGCCAGCTCACGGGACCTCCAAGAGGGAGAAAAACTGTTTTTT. Protein product: CASSRDLQEGEKLFF. The chain carries TRBV18 and TRBJ1-4; D possibly corresponds to TRBD1 (5 bases). CDR3 length: 15 residues. The V and J ends lost 4 bases and 8 bases respectively, with 17 bases between them. CDR1 KGHSH and CDR2 LQKENI come from the germline V gene.

This chain uses TRBV11-3 with TRBJ1-2; 7 bases map to TRBD1. CDR1 is SGHNT and CDR2 is YENEEA in the germline V gene. V shed 6 bases, J shed 3 bases, and the junction held 4 bases outside the gene matches. The CDR3 has 13 amino acids. The CDR3 is CASSRGQDYGYTF. CDR3 bases: TGTGCCAGCAGTCGCGGACAGGACTATGGCTACACCTTC.

The genes are TRBV5-6 and TRBJ2-3; TRBD1 or TRBD2 may be the D gene (5 bases each). Germline values: CDR1 SGHDT, CDR2 YYEEEE. V was pared by 1 base and J by 3 bases, with 9 bases between. This CDR3 spans 14 amino acids. CDR3 DNA sequence: TGTGCCAGCAGCTTGTGGGGGAGTACAGATACGCAGTATTTT. Translating gives CASSLWGSTDTQYF.

The V call is TRBV28, the J call TRBJ2-1, with D perhaps TRBD2 (6 bases). Germline CDR1 and CDR2: MDHEN and SYDVKM. There are 11 residues in the CDR3. Trimming cost V 9 bases and J 12 bases, with 15 bases left between them. The CDR3 here is CASLGLEGQFF. The CDR3 DNA reads as TGTGCCAGTTTGGGATTGGAGGGGCAGTTCTTC.

The gene calls are TRBV7-2 and TRBJ2-5, with 8 bases matching TRBD1. The CDR3 is made up of 13 amino acids. Trimming took 6 bases from V and 4 from J; bases not matched to a gene: 4. CDR1 is SGHTA, CDR2 FQGNSA, per germline. CDR3 DNA sequence: TGTGCCAGCAGTTTTGGACAGGGAGAGACCCAGTACTTC. It encodes CASSFGQGETQYF.

The rearrangement uses TRBV6-5 and TRBJ2-1, with 10 bases aligning to TRBD1. The V and J ends lost 4 bases and 8 bases, in that order; junction bases with no gene match: 11. CDR1 and CDR2 from the germline V gene are MNHEY and SVGAGI. The CDR3 consists of 16 residues. DNA for the CDR3: TGTGCCAGCAGTTTCCAGACAGGGGGCGCCCCCCATGAGCAGTTCTTC. Protein: CASSFQTGGAPHEQFF.

This chain connects TRBV5-4 to TRBJ1-6, with a possible D match to TRBD1 (5 bases). Germline CDR1 and CDR2: SGHNT and YYREEE (reference sequence). The CDR3 is made up of 19 amino acids. V was pared by 0 bases and J by 6 bases, with 22 bases between. This chain's CDR3 is CASSLVPGTQHGANSPLHF. The DNA of the CDR3 is TGTGCCAGCAGCTTGGTCCCCGGGACTCAACATGGGGCTAATTCACCCCTCCACTTT.

This chain uses TRBV4-3 with TRBJ1-1; D is ambiguous. The CDR3 is made up of 13 amino acids. The V end was cut by 4 bases, the J end by 0 bases, with 6 bases between. CDR1 and CDR2 from the germline V gene are LGHNA and YSLEER. The CDR3 DNA follows: TGCGCCAGCAGCCTACAAGTGAACACTGAAGCTTTCTTT. This encodes CASSLQVNTEAFF.

This clone was observed a handful of times. The chain joins TRBV2 to TRBJ1-5; 10 bases are shared with TRBD1. V lost 5 bases, J lost 1 base, and 2 bases stayed unmatched. Germline V gene sequence: CDR1 SNHLY, CDR2 FYNNEI. This CDR3 is built from 15 residues. Here the CDR3 reads CASSRDRGSNQPQHF. In DNA form, the CDR3 reads TGTGCCAGCAGTAGGGACAGGGGAAGCAATCAGCCCCAGCATTTT.

The chain couples TRBV27 to TRBJ1-3; D gene ambiguous. V shed 2 bases and J shed 3 bases, with 8 bases lying between them. Germline assignment: CDR1 MNHEY and CDR2 SMNVEV (reference sequence). The CDR3 totals 14 residues. The DNA for the CDR3 is TGTGCCAGCAGTTTAAGCGGGGTTGGAAACACCATATATTTT. This sequence encodes CASSLSGVGNTIYF.

The chain is built from TRBV28 and TRBJ1-3; weak D call: TRBD1 (5 bases). The V gene's germline CDR1 is MDHEN and CDR2 SYDVKM. This CDR3 contains 16 residues. V was shortened by 6 bases and J by 0 bases, with 15 bases between the two germline ends. CDR3 coding DNA: TGTGCCAGCAGCTTGGGGGGGAGCCCCTCTGGAAACACCATATATTTT. Translation: CASSLGGSPSGNTIYF. Full variable domain (missing parts from reference TRBV28 and TRBJ1-3): DVKVTQSSRYLVKRTGEKVFLECVQDMDHENMFWYRQDPGLGLRLIYFSYDVKMKEKGDIPEGYSVSREKKERFSLILESASTNQTSMYLCASSLGGSPSGNTIYFGEGSWLTVV.

The gene calls are TRBV24-1 and TRBJ2-6; D ambiguous. Germline V lookup: CDR1 KGHDR, CDR2 SFDVKD. The CDR3 runs 15 residues. Trimming pared 3 bases from V and 4 bases from J, leaving 9 bases between. The CDR3: CATSDPLWGANVLTF. As DNA, the CDR3 is TGTGCCACCAGTGATCCACTCTGGGGGGCCAACGTCCTGACTTTC.

The V and J genes are TRBV3-1 (or the pseudogene TRBV3-2) and TRBJ2-1, with D unresolved. CDR3 length: 17 amino acids. Per germline, CDR1 LGHDT and CDR2 YNNKEL (reference sequence). V was shortened by 0 bases and J by 7 bases, with 19 bases between the two germline ends. Here the CDR3 reads CASSQDGAASGWNEQFF. CDR3 DNA: TGTGCCAGCAGCCAAGACGGTGCGGCCTCGGGTTGGAATGAGCAGTTCTTC.

The chain recombines TRBV28 with TRBJ2-7; 7 nucleotides line up with TRBD1. J was trimmed by 3 bases and V by 6 bases; bases with no gene match: 14. From germline, CDR1 is MDHEN and CDR2 SYDVKM. The CDR3 spans 16 residues. In DNA form, the CDR3 reads TGTGCCAGCAGGGCTTACAGGGGCCGGGGATTCTACGAGCAGTACTTC. This codes for CASRAYRGRGFYEQYF.

CDR3 loop: CASSPRRRGGEGDTQYF. CDR3 in DNA: TGTGCCAGCAGCCCGAGGCGGCGGGGGGGCGAGGGAGATACGCAGTATTTT. V gene TRBV7-9 combines with J gene TRBJ2-3, with 9 nucleotides matching TRBD2. This CDR3 region has 17 residues. Per germline, CDR1 SEHNR and CDR2 FQNEAQ (reference sequence). The junction had 14 bases not matched to a gene; V was cut back by 5 bases and J by 5 bases.